Listed below are T cell receptor beta chains from one sample, sequenced in a study of control samples from healthy donors and cancer patients. The repertoire was sequenced with immunoSEQ multiplex PCR; TCRdb's copy has only in-frame clones and lacks some. The table records 150,000 to 180,000 clones, approximately 93% of them present only once. The sequenced sample consisted of blood. The receptors here all came from a man aged 40-55 years in good health. The CDR3 runs from the conserved cysteine through the conserved F or W.

TRBJ2-4,TRBV11-2,CASRRTGQKKNIQYF
TRBJ2-6,TRBV9,CASRSKPSGANVLTF
TRBJ2-1,TRBV24-1,CATSDLKVSRTGRSYNEQFF
TRBJ1-5,TRBV7-2,CASSRQGGSNQPQHF
TRBJ2-3,TRBV19,CASRSEGGRDTQYF
TRBJ1-3,TRBV7-3,CASSYDGNTIYF
TRBJ2-5,TRBV10-3,CAISAPQQETQYF
TRBJ2-2,TRBV5-6,CASGRTDNINTGELFF
TRBJ2-1,TRBV6-6,CASSPGGAHNEQFF
TRBJ2-2,TRBV12-5,CASGHTSGRVPGELFF
TRBJ1-1,TRBV3-1/TRBV3-2,CASSRYSVNTEAFF
TRBJ1-3,TRBV30,CAWSVRGNTGNTIYF
TRBJ1-4,TRBV11-2,CASSLDPPSTTNEKLFF
TRBJ2-3,TRBV19,CASSIMGGPTDTQYF
TRBJ2-1,TRBV7-9,CASSSPGGASLNEQFF
TRBJ2-1,TRBV3-1/TRBV3-2,CASSQDGAGRFNEQFF
TRBJ2-2,TRBV24-1,CATSDPGQGALAGELFF
TRBJ1-1,TRBV13,CASSITTTGASTEAFF
TRBJ2-6,TRBV7-9,CASSSNIPPSGANVLTF
TRBJ2-6,TRBV24-1,CATSVGTVGANVLTF
TRBJ2-1,TRBV7-9,CASSEAGNEQFF
TRBJ2-6,TRBV7-7,CASSRADGSGANVLTF
TRBJ1-5,TRBV18,CASSPSSNQPQHF
TRBJ1-2,TRBV6-6,CASEGKNYGYTF
TRBJ2-3,TRBV5-6,CASSLGPSGGAEGTDTQYF
TRBJ2-7,TRBV11-2,CASSDTYEQYF
TRBJ1-2,TRBV12-3/TRBV12-4,CASTLRVNYGYTF
TRBJ1-1,TRBV4-1,CASSHLQRNTEAFF
TRBJ1-2,TRBV27,CASSRGSNYGYTF
TRBJ1-2,TRBV18,CASSPGQIYGYTF
TRBJ2-7,TRBV11-2,CASSLLDSFYEQYF
TRBJ1-3,TRBV19,CASSPWTGGLSNTIYF
TRBJ1-2,TRBV7-7,CASSPRGGRNYGYTF
TRBJ1-2,TRBV7-2,CASSLRAGTYGYTF
TRBJ1-5,TRBV7-9,CASSPGEGLRPQHF
TRBJ2-3,TRBV24-1,CATSEVSTDTQYF
TRBJ1-2,TRBV27,CASSLSPGGGSYGYTF
TRBJ1-1,TRBV11-1,CASSQGKEAFF
TRBJ2-1,TRBV19,CASSIGTGGFNEQFF
TRBJ1-2,TRBV6-2/TRBV6-3,CASSPGTGADSYTF
TRBJ2-7,TRBV12-3/TRBV12-4,CASSGSWNYEQYF
TRBJ1-2,TRBV28,CASSQGGRRDGYTF